Following are 32 T cell receptor beta chains from one sample sequenced in a study of blood T cell repertoires in COVID-19. Profiling relied on immunoSEQ multiplex PCR, and the TCRdb table lists in-frame clones only, not all of them. The data show under 200,000 clones, with 75% to 90% seen just once and roughly 6.6% held by the top ten. Sample: peripheral blood. The receptor set was obtained from a woman aged 40-49 years with acute or convalescent COVID-19.

V and J are TRBV19 and TRBJ2-7, with 11 bases that match TRBD1. Germline V CDR1 and CDR2: LNHDA, SQIVND (reference sequence). The V segment lost 4 bases and the J segment 6 bases; nucleotides outside the gene matches: 8. The CDR3 contains 15 residues. The CDR3 DNA follows: TGTGCCAGTAGTAGAAGATCCGGGACAGGGGGCGAGCAGTACTTC. This gives the protein CASSRRSGTGGEQYF.

The chain employs TRBV7-9 and TRBJ2-5, with 8 nucleotides matching TRBD1. The CDR3 consists of 15 residues. Germline-derived CDR1 and CDR2 are SEHNR and FQNEAQ (reference sequence). The junction had 9 bases not matched to a gene; V was cut back by 4 bases and J by 5 bases. The CDR3 DNA reads as TGTGCCAGCAGCTCCCACAGGGGGGCGGGGGAGACCCAGTACTTC. Protein product: CASSSHRGAGETQYF.

This chain connects TRBV7-2 to TRBJ2-2; 9 positions agree with TRBD2. CDR1 is SGHTA, CDR2 FQGNSA, per germline. V shed 7 bases, J shed 2 bases, and the junction held 5 bases outside the gene matches. CDR3 size: 15 residues. The CDR3 is CASTRLAGNTGELFF. The CDR3 bases are TGTGCCAGCACTCGTCTAGCGGGAAACACCGGGGAGCTGTTTTTT.

This clone showed up just a few times. V and J are TRBV2 and TRBJ1-2; TRBD1 is a possible D gene (6 bases). This CDR3 contains 16 residues. The germline V and J ends were trimmed by 2 bases and 0 bases, with 13 bases remaining between them. Germline V lookup: CDR1 SNHLY, CDR2 FYNNEI. CDR3 sequence (DNA): TGTGCCAGCAGTGAATATAGGACAGCAGCTAACTATGGCTACACCTTC. Its translation is CASSEYRTAANYGYTF.

The rearrangement links TRBV27 to TRBJ2-7, with D possibly matching TRBD2 (5 bases). Trimming took 5 bases from V and 7 from J, leaving 21 bases between them. Germline-derived CDR1 and CDR2 are MNHEY and SMNVEV (reference sequence). The CDR3 extends over 15 amino acids. Written as DNA, the CDR3 is TGTGCCAGCAGTCCGTTAGTGGGAGCCCCCTTGGAGCAGTACTTC. This gives the protein CASSPLVGAPLEQYF.

The gene calls are TRBV7-6 and TRBJ1-2; D gene ambiguous. The V gene's germline CDR1 is SGHVS and CDR2 FNYEAQ. Trimming took 5 bases from V and 3 from J, leaving 13 bases between them. The length of the CDR3 is 14 residues. The CDR3 spells CASSQQHGDYGYTF. CDR3 bases: TGTGCCAGCAGCCAGCAGCACGGGGACTATGGCTACACCTTC.

This chain connects TRBV18 to TRBJ2-7, with D unresolved. CDR1 is KGHSH, CDR2 LQKENI, per germline. The CDR3 runs to 10 residues. The germline V and J ends were trimmed by 5 bases and 4 bases, with 3 bases remaining between them. The CDR3 region has the DNA TGTGCCAGCTCATTATACGAGCAGTACTTC. This encodes CASSLYEQYF.

The sample holds one count of this clone. The rearrangement links TRBV27 to TRBJ2-1, with a weak D call TRBD1 (6 bases). With 7 bases removed from V and 2 bases from J, the gap between germline ends came to 6 bases. There are 12 residues in the CDR3. CDR1 and CDR2 (germline): MNHEY, SMNVEV (reference sequence). The CDR3 sequence: CASTGAYNEQFF. DNA of the CDR3: TGTGCCAGCACAGGGGCCTACAATGAGCAGTTCTTC.

This chain joins TRBV27 and TRBJ2-1, with D maybe TRBD1 (5 bases). Trimming took off 0 bases at V and 6 bases at J, with 15 bases between the two ends. The CDR3 consists of 16 residues. The germline V gene encodes CDR1 MNHEY and CDR2 SMNVEV (reference sequence). The CDR3 DNA sequence: TGTGCCAGCAGTTTATCGGCAGGGTCTTTCGGCAATGAGCAGTTCTTC. It yields the protein CASSLSAGSFGNEQFF.

V is TRBV18 and J is TRBJ1-6; 12 nucleotides match TRBD1. With 1 base clipped from V and 8 bases from J, the junction kept 0 bases outside the gene matches. There are 15 residues in the CDR3. CDR1 and CDR2 (germline): KGHSH, LQKENI. CDR3 DNA: TGTGCCAGCTCACCACGGGACAGGGGGCATTCACCCCTCCACTTT. Protein sequence: CASSPRDRGHSPLHF.

CDR3 sequence: CASTPRGRGDAYGYTF. CDR3 in DNA: TGTGCCAGTACTCCCCGGGGCAGGGGAGATGCCTATGGCTACACCTTC. The V gene is TRBV19, the J gene TRBJ1-2; tentative D call: TRBD1 (6 bases). Germline V gene lookup returns CDR1 LNHDA and CDR2 SQIVND (reference sequence). There are 16 residues in the CDR3. The V and J ends lost 7 bases and 4 bases respectively, with 22 bases between them.

The genes are TRBV7-9 and TRBJ2-7; D call uncertain. CDR1 and CDR2 (germline): SEHNR, FQNEAQ (reference sequence). This CDR3 comprises 14 residues. V was trimmed by 5 bases and J by 3 bases, leaving 14 bases between them. This chain's CDR3 is CASSTPLLFYEQYF. The CDR3 DNA sequence: TGTGCCAGCAGCACTCCCTTACTTTTCTACGAGCAGTACTTC.

Comments on this clone: One end of the junction is discordant with germline, which a read error may explain. This chain uses TRBV24-1 with TRBJ1-4, with D unresolved. The CDR3 is 12 amino acids. Germline CDR1 and CDR2: KGHDR and SFDVKD. CDR3 sequence reads: CATSRSCVSRLF. Here the CDR3 DNA reads TGTGCCACCAGTCGGTCGTGCGTCTCGAGGCTTTTT.

This clone was detected only a few times. The chain couples TRBV10-3 to TRBJ1-4; no definite D call. The CDR3 is 14 amino acids. V lost 6 bases and J lost 5, with 13 bases in between. The germline gives CDR1 ENHRY, CDR2 SYGVKD. The CDR3 region is CAIRADTMNEKLFF. CDR3 bases: TGTGCCATCAGAGCAGACACCATGAATGAAAAACTGTTTTTT.

The V gene is TRBV2, the J gene TRBJ1-3; possibly TRBD1 for D (6 bases). Germline V gene lookup returns CDR1 SNHLY and CDR2 FYNNEI. CDR3 length: 13 residues. Trimming removed 8 bases from V and 3 bases from J, with 11 bases in between. CDR3 region: CASAKDSGNTIYF. The DNA for the CDR3 is TGTGCCAGCGCCAAGGACAGTGGAAACACCATATATTTT.

The chain recombines TRBV28 with TRBJ1-5; TRBD1 aligns across 7 bases. V was pared by 4 bases and J by 1 base, with 4 bases of the junction left unmatched. The CDR3 loop spans 15 amino acids. Germline loops: CDR1 MDHEN, CDR2 SYDVKM. CDR3 nucleotide sequence: TGTGCCAGCAGTTCTCCGGGACAGAGCAATCAGCCCCAGCATTTT. Encoded protein: CASSSPGQSNQPQHF.

There are a few counts of this clone. This chain connects TRBV24-1 to TRBJ1-1, with TRBD1 identical over 8 bases. V trimming: 4 bases; J trimming: 1 base; junction bases outside the gene matches: 4. The germline V gene encodes CDR1 KGHDR and CDR2 SFDVKD. The length of the CDR3 is 15 residues. CDR3 bases: TGTGCCACCAGTGACACCGGACAGGGGAACACTGAAGCTTTCTTT. Its translation is CATSDTGQGNTEAFF.

The J gene is TRBJ2-3, the V gene TRBV7-9; TRBD2 might be the D (6 bases). This CDR3 spans 17 amino acids. Per germline, CDR1 SEHNR and CDR2 FQNEAQ (reference sequence). Between the trimmed V and J ends, which lost 4 bases and 3 bases, there was a span of 20 bases. CDR3 DNA sequence: TGTGCCAGCAGCTCCCCTCTTGGCGGGGACGTGACAGATACGCAGTATTTT. The encoded protein is CASSSPLGGDVTDTQYF.

Only a few counts were recorded for this clone. V is TRBV29-1 and J is TRBJ1-1; 7 positions agree with TRBD1. CDR1 is SQVTM and CDR2 is ANQGSEA in the germline V gene. The CDR3 runs 13 residues. V dropped 6 bases and J dropped 3; count of bases not matched to a gene: 7. The DNA for the CDR3 is TGCAGCGTCCTGACCGGGACAGACACTGAAGCTTTCTTT. Residues: CSVLTGTDTEAFF.

The rearrangement links TRBV6-5 to TRBJ1-4; D is unresolved. The CDR3 runs 15 residues. Trimming pared 6 bases from V and 4 bases from J, leaving 15 bases between. CDR1 is MNHEY and CDR2 is SVGAGI in the germline V gene. The CDR3 is CASSRRLGLNEKLFF. CDR3 DNA sequence: TGTGCCAGCAGCCGCCGTCTGGGCCTTAATGAAAAACTGTTTTTT.

This chain joins TRBV3-1 (or the pseudogene TRBV3-2) and TRBJ2-7, with D tentatively TRBD2 (6 bases). This CDR3 has 14 residues. V was trimmed by 6 bases and J by 9 bases, leaving 21 bases between them. Looked up from germline, CDR1 is LGHDT and CDR2 is YNNKEL (reference sequence). CDR3 nucleotide sequence: TGTGCCAGCAGTCCTGCTAGTCGTGGGCGGGGGCAGTACTTC. It encodes CASSPASRGRGQYF.

The chain has TRBV5-1 and TRBJ2-3; maybe TRBD2 (6 bases). The V gene lost 3 bases and the J gene lost 2 bases, with 10 bases spanning the gap. This CDR3 is built from 14 residues. Germline-derived CDR1 and CDR2 are SGHRS and YFSETQ. The CDR3 sequence is CASSSGVTTDTQYF. The CDR3, as DNA: TGCGCCAGCAGCTCGGGGGTAACCACAGATACGCAGTATTTT.

The CDR3 region is CASSASGANVLTF. In nucleotides, the CDR3 is TGTGCCAGCAGCGCGTCTGGGGCCAACGTCCTGACTTTC. The rearrangement links TRBV13 to TRBJ2-6; unclear D gene. The CDR3 is made up of 13 amino acids. Trimming left V 5 bases short and J 1 base short, with 3 bases between. Germline lookup yields CDR1 PRHDT and CDR2 FYEKMQ (reference sequence).

V and J are TRBV12-3 or TRBV12-4 and TRBJ2-4, with D possibly TRBD1 on 5 matching bases. Deletions cut 1 base from V and 7 bases from J, with 8 bases between. This CDR3 is built from 13 residues. In DNA form, the CDR3 reads TGTGCCAGCAGTTTAGAGCCAGGGAACATTCAGTACTTC. Amino acids: CASSLEPGNIQYF.

V and J are TRBV6-5 and TRBJ1-3; no definite D call. The V and J ends lost 2 bases and 0 bases respectively, with 11 bases between them. CDR1 MNHEY and CDR2 SVGAGI come from the germline V gene. The CDR3 is 16 residues long. The CDR3 sequence: CASSYLYAPSGNTIYF. In nucleotides, the CDR3 is TGTGCCAGCAGTTACCTCTACGCCCCCTCTGGAAACACCATATATTTT.

The gene calls are TRBV18 and TRBJ1-1; 10 bases map to TRBD1. This CDR3 comprises 14 residues. V was clipped by 4 bases and J by 6 bases; unmatched bases: 5. Germline V gene sequence: CDR1 KGHSH, CDR2 LQKENI. CDR3 loop: CASSRGQGTPEAFF. In DNA form, the CDR3 reads TGTGCCAGCTCACGGGGACAGGGGACTCCTGAAGCTTTCTTT.

The J gene is TRBJ2-5, the V gene TRBV12-2; the table names TRBD2, a call not compared with the DNA. TRBV12-2 is flagged as a pseudogene. The CDR3 has 15 residues. CDR3: CASRLEEEIQETQYF. The CDR3 DNA is TGTGCAAGTCGCTTAGAAGAGGAGATCCAAGAGACCCAGTACTTC.

Regarding this clone: Other DNA sequences in this sample translate to the same CDR3. The chain joins TRBV7-2 to TRBJ2-7; no reliable D call. CDR3 length: 11 residues. V lost 3 bases, J lost 4 bases, and 4 bases lay in between. The germline CDR1 and CDR2 sequences are SGHTA and FQGNSA. The CDR3 sequence: CASSFLYEQYF. For the CDR3, the DNA is TGTGCCAGCAGCTTCCTTTACGAGCAGTACTTC.

The table lists this clone with a few counts. This sequence joins TRBV5-6 and TRBJ1-1; D perhaps matches TRBD1 (5 bases). From germline, CDR1 is SGHDT and CDR2 YYEEEE. The CDR3 contains 17 residues. V was cut by 2 bases and J by 1 base, with 18 bases left in between. CDR3 loop: CASSFGGARIPNTEAFF. CDR3 coding DNA: TGTGCCAGCAGCTTCGGCGGGGCCCGTATCCCGAACACTGAAGCTTTCTTT.

CDR3 nucleotide sequence: TGTGCCAGCAGCCTCGAAGCCTCCCAGGGATCCTATGGCTACACCTTC. Translated, it gives CASSLEASQGSYGYTF. The V call is TRBV9, the J call TRBJ1-2, with a weak D call TRBD1 (5 bases). The CDR3 sequence is 16 residues long. Looked up from germline, CDR1 is SGDLS and CDR2 is YYNGEE. Trimming cost V 4 bases and J 4 bases, with 20 bases left between them.

The chain has TRBV6-8 and TRBJ1-5; D remains unclear. Germline-derived CDR1 and CDR2 are MNHGY and SAAAGT. This CDR3 comprises 16 residues. Trimming removed 7 bases at V and 2 bases at J, with 18 bases between. The CDR3 sequence is CASTKLFGYGNQPQHF. The DNA for the CDR3 is TGTGCCAGCACCAAGCTATTCGGGTACGGCAATCAGCCCCAGCATTTT.

This sequence joins TRBV30 and TRBJ1-6, with 7 nucleotides matching TRBD1. Per germline, CDR1 GTSNPN and CDR2 SVGIG (reference sequence). The CDR3 consists of 13 residues. The V and J ends lost 2 bases and 9 bases, in that order; junction bases with no gene match: 4. The CDR3 region is CAWSPGQVSPLHF. In DNA form, the CDR3 reads TGTGCCTGGAGTCCCGGACAGGTTTCACCCCTCCACTTT.